The 29 T cell receptor beta chains below were found in one sample sequenced in a study of beta chain features in type 1 diabetes. The isolated RNA, all of it, was reverse transcribed, so expressed TCRB transcripts were what got sequenced. Sequencing used immunoSEQ multiplex PCR; TCRdb keeps in-frame clones, though not all of them. The table records about 360,000 clones, roughly 12% of them present only once. Sequencing used naive CD4+ T cells from blood. These receptors were obtained from a young man in good health.

The chain joins TRBV5-6 to TRBJ1-2; D unclear. The CDR3 totals 17 residues. Trimming removed 4 bases from V and 4 bases from J, with 23 bases in between. CDR1 and CDR2 (germline): SGHDT, YYEEEE. CDR3: CASSPRRETPPLYGYTF. Here the CDR3 DNA reads TGTGCCAGCAGCCCCAGGAGGGAAACTCCCCCCCTCTATGGCTACACCTTC.

The rearrangement joins TRBV4-3 to TRBJ2-7, with 8 bases fitting TRBD2. The CDR3 loop spans 15 amino acids. Germline-derived CDR1 and CDR2 are LGHNA and YSLEER. V shed 0 bases, J shed 4 bases, and the junction held 5 bases outside the gene matches. For the CDR3, the DNA is TGCGCCAGCAGCCAAGAAGCTAGCGGGCGGTACGAGCAGTACTTC. Protein sequence: CASSQEASGRYEQYF.

The chain recombines TRBV6-1 with TRBJ2-5; 8 bases are a match to TRBD1. V lost 2 bases to trimming and J lost 5 bases; unmatched junction nucleotides: 10. The CDR3 covers 16 residues. CDR1 and CDR2 from the germline V gene are MNHNS and SASEGT. The CDR3 loop reads CASSESPGQGTETQYF. CDR3 sequence (DNA): TGTGCCAGCAGTGAATCTCCAGGACAGGGAACGGAGACCCAGTACTTC.

This clone was detected only a few times. This sequence joins TRBV28 and TRBJ2-1; 7 bases map to TRBD1. The junction had 14 bases not matched to a gene; V was cut back by 3 bases and J by 3 bases. CDR3 length: 18 amino acids. CDR1 and CDR2 (germline): MDHEN, SYDVKM. In DNA form, the CDR3 reads TGTGCCAGCAGTTTCTGGACGACCGGGACAGTCGACTACAATGAGCAGTTCTTC. Translated: CASSFWTTGTVDYNEQFF.

The chain links TRBV7-2 to TRBJ2-1; the match to TRBD2 covers 11 bases. The CDR3 extends over 17 amino acids. V dropped 4 bases and J dropped 7; count of bases not matched to a gene: 12. CDR1 is SGHTA and CDR2 is FQGNSA in the germline V gene. The DNA of the CDR3 is TGTGCCAGCAGCTCAGGTCTAGCGGGGGGTCGTGGGAATGAGCAGTTCTTC. Translated: CASSSGLAGGRGNEQFF.

V gene TRBV23-1 combines with J gene TRBJ2-3; D remains unclear. TRBV23-1 is filed as an ORF, its function uncertain. The CDR3 is made up of 14 amino acids. V was shortened by 6 bases and J by 4 bases, with 14 bases between the two germline ends. The CDR3 sequence is CASRTVGIADTQYF. In nucleotides, the CDR3 is TGCGCCAGCAGAACAGTGGGCATCGCAGATACGCAGTATTTT.

V gene TRBV19 combines with J gene TRBJ2-3, with TRBD2 identical over 8 bases. Germline loops: CDR1 LNHDA, CDR2 SQIVND (reference sequence). This CDR3 region has 15 residues. The J segment lost 4 bases and the V segment lost 4 bases, leaving 7 bases of the junction unmatched. CDR3 bases: TGTGCCAGTAGTACGGGACTAGTTCAAGCAGATACGCAGTATTTT. Translated, it gives CASSTGLVQADTQYF.

This clone came up once. The rearrangement joins TRBV6-5 to TRBJ2-1, with 8 bases aligning to TRBD1. V lost 5 bases to trimming and J lost 8 bases; unmatched junction nucleotides: 8. CDR1 and CDR2 (germline): MNHEY, SVGAGI. The CDR3 extends over 14 amino acids. The CDR3 nucleotides read TGTGCCAGCAGTCGACAGGGGTCGGGGGATGAGCAGTTCTTC. As protein: CASSRQGSGDEQFF.

This clone was detected a few times. The rearrangement joins TRBV18 to TRBJ2-7, with 9 bases fitting TRBD1. CDR1 KGHSH and CDR2 LQKENI come from the germline V gene. The length of the CDR3 is 15 residues. After removal of 1 base from V and 5 bases from J, the junction contained 6 bases not matched to a gene. Written as DNA, the CDR3 is TGTGCCAGCTCACCACAAACAGGGGGCACGGACGAGCAGTACTTC. Translation gives CASSPQTGGTDEQYF. The full variable domain, its missing parts supplied by reference TRBV18 and TRBJ2-7, is NAGVMQNPRHLVRRRGQEARLRCSPMKGHSHVYWYRQLPEEGLKFMVYLQKENIIDESGMPKERFSAEFPKEGPSILRIQQVVRGDSAAYFCASSPQTGGTDEQYFGPGTRLTVT.

This clone was counted a few times. The CDR3 DNA reads as TGTGCCAGCAGAGGAGAGGCAGATACGCAGTATTTT. Its protein product is CASRGEADTQYF. The genes are TRBV2 and TRBJ2-3; D is unclear. Germline CDR1 SNHLY, CDR2 FYNNEI. CDR3 length: 12 residues. The V end was cut by 6 bases, the J end by 4 bases, with 8 bases between.

The genes are TRBV11-1 and TRBJ2-3; 10 bases map to TRBD2. Germline CDR1 and CDR2: SGHAT and FQDESV (reference sequence). This CDR3 is built from 17 residues. Trimming removed 2 bases from V and 1 base from J; junction bases left unmatched: 6. The DNA of the CDR3 is TGTGCCAGCAGCTTATGGTCTAGCGGGAGCGGCACAGATACGCAGTATTTT. Its translation: CASSLWSSGSGTDTQYF.

V usage is TRBV12-5 and J usage is TRBJ2-1; 10 positions agree with TRBD2. The germline CDR1 and CDR2 sequences are LGHNT and FRNRAP. The CDR3 has 16 residues. V was clipped by 1 base and J by 6 bases; unmatched bases: 6. CDR3 nucleotide sequence: TGTGCTAGTGGTTTGGGGCCAGCGGGAGGGGGCAATGAGCAGTTCTTC. It specifies CASGLGPAGGGNEQFF.

This clone was counted only a few times. The V call is TRBV7-9, the J call TRBJ2-7; TRBD1 matches 7 bases. The germline gives CDR1 SEHNR, CDR2 FQNEAQ (reference sequence). The CDR3 sequence is 14 residues long. With 5 bases clipped from V and 1 base from J, the junction kept 5 bases outside the gene matches. The chain's CDR3 is CASSLDRASYEQYF. The DNA for the CDR3 is TGTGCCAGCAGCCTCGACAGGGCTTCCTACGAGCAGTACTTC.

This clone appeared a few times. This chain joins TRBV10-3 and TRBJ2-6; tentative D call: TRBD1 (5 bases). V was cut by 6 bases and J by 4 bases, with 13 bases left in between. Germline CDR1 is ENHRY and CDR2 is SYGVKD. The CDR3 length is 15 residues. The CDR3 loop is CAIRDDRSGANVLTF. As DNA, the CDR3 is TGTGCCATCAGGGACGACAGATCCGGGGCCAACGTCCTGACTTTC.

The gene calls are TRBV29-1 and TRBJ2-3, with TRBD2 identical over 12 bases. CDR3 size: 11 residues. J gave up 13 bases and V 5 bases, and 4 bases lay outside the gene matches. CDR1 SQVTM and CDR2 ANQGSEA come from the germline V gene. The CDR3 coding sequence is TGCAGCGTTCTAAGGACTAGCGGGGAGTATTTT. Its translation is CSVLRTSGEYF.

The chain recombines TRBV19 with TRBJ2-5, with 8 nucleotides matching TRBD1. CDR3 length equals 16 residues. Germline CDR1 is LNHDA and CDR2 is SQIVND (reference sequence). After removal of 4 bases from V and 0 bases from J, the junction contained 7 bases not matched to a gene. CDR3 nucleotide sequence: TGTGCCAGTAGTACCCGGACAGGGTCGTACCAAGAGACCCAGTACTTC. Its translation is CASSTRTGSYQETQYF.

This chain joins TRBV5-4 and TRBJ2-3; 12 bases fit TRBD2. J was trimmed by 0 bases and V by 0 bases; bases with no gene match: 5. The CDR3 is made up of 18 amino acids. Per the germline V gene, CDR1 is SGHNT and CDR2 is YYREEE (reference sequence). In nucleotides, the CDR3 is TGTGCCAGCAGCTTGGGGCCTAGCGGGGGGGGTAGCACAGATACGCAGTATTTT. It codes for CASSLGPSGGGSTDTQYF.

The CDR3 sequence is CASRPTAYNEQFF. In DNA form, the CDR3 reads TGTGCCAGCAGGCCGACAGCTTACAATGAGCAGTTCTTC. The genes are TRBV27 and TRBJ2-1, with D perhaps matching TRBD1 (5 bases). The CDR3 has 13 residues. V was clipped by 6 bases and J by 4 bases, with 10 bases between them. The germline V gene has CDR1 MNHEY and CDR2 SMNVEV (reference sequence).

The rearrangement joins TRBV7-9 to TRBJ2-7, with 14 bases lining up with TRBD2. V lost 3 bases and J lost 5; bases outside the gene matches: 15. Germline loops: CDR1 SEHNR, CDR2 FQNEAQ (reference sequence). This CDR3 has 19 residues. CDR3 residues: CASSFYGLAGGIESHEQYF. The CDR3, as DNA: TGTGCCAGCAGCTTTTACGGACTAGCGGGGGGCATCGAGTCCCACGAGCAGTACTTC.

The chain combines TRBV5-1 with TRBJ2-1; 9 positions match TRBD2. CDR1 SGHRS and CDR2 YFSETQ come from the germline V gene. The length of the CDR3 is 16 residues. Germline trimming cut 0 bases from V and 7 bases from J; bases unmatched to any gene: 8. The CDR3 coding sequence is TGCGCCAGCAGCTTGGTGGCGGGAGGGAACCTTAATGAGCAGTTCTTC. This encodes CASSLVAGGNLNEQFF.

The rearrangement joins TRBV28 to TRBJ2-7; D is perhaps TRBD2 (5 bases). The germline V gene has CDR1 MDHEN and CDR2 SYDVKM. V was clipped by 3 bases and J by 13 bases, with 10 bases between them. This CDR3 spans 10 amino acids. This CDR3 reads CASSLERIYF. CDR3 sequence (DNA): TGTGCCAGCAGTTTGGAGCGGATCTACTTC.

This clone was observed a handful of times. V is TRBV4-2 and J is TRBJ2-7; 8 bases match TRBD2. Germline values: CDR1 LGHNA, CDR2 YNFKEQ. The CDR3 length is 15 residues. V shed 1 base and J 4 bases; nucleotides not matched to a gene: 6. CDR3 in amino acids: CASSQGSGSSYEQYF. DNA for the CDR3: TGTGCCAGCAGCCAAGGCAGCGGGAGTAGTTACGAGCAGTACTTC.

The CDR3 DNA reads as TGTGCCAGCAGCACCACGACGGGGGGGCCCCCGGGTGAGCAGTTCTTC. This codes for CASSTTTGGPPGEQFF. The V and J genes are TRBV5-4 and TRBJ2-1; 8 nucleotides agree with TRBD2. The CDR3 runs to 16 residues. V lost 4 bases and J lost 9; bases outside the gene matches: 15. Germline V gives CDR1 SGHNT, CDR2 YYREEE (reference sequence).

This clone came up a few times. V usage is TRBV4-3 and J usage is TRBJ2-1; TRBD2 agrees at 10 bases. The germline V gene encodes CDR1 LGHNA and CDR2 YSLEER. V lost 0 bases and J lost 4; bases outside the gene matches: 9. This CDR3 is built from 18 residues. The chain's CDR3 is CASSQDRASGGPYNEQFF. DNA of the CDR3: TGCGCCAGCAGCCAAGATAGGGCTAGCGGGGGCCCTTACAATGAGCAGTTCTTC.

The chain couples TRBV27 to TRBJ2-5, with a possible D match to TRBD2 (5 bases). Looked up from germline, CDR1 is MNHEY and CDR2 is SMNVEV (reference sequence). The CDR3 length is 16 residues. V lost 5 bases to trimming and J lost 1 base, with 17 bases between them. The CDR3 sequence is CASSPQALSGQETQYF. The CDR3 DNA reads as TGTGCCAGCAGTCCACAAGCCTTGAGCGGCCAAGAGACCCAGTACTTC.

The V call is TRBV30, the J call TRBJ1-2; 8 bases are a match to TRBD1. The germline V gene has CDR1 GTSNPN and CDR2 SVGIG (reference sequence). The CDR3 is made up of 14 amino acids. V lost 2 bases to trimming and J lost 2 bases; unmatched junction nucleotides: 4. The CDR3 sequence: CAWSPGQANYGYTF. In DNA, the CDR3 is TGTGCCTGGAGTCCGGGACAGGCAAACTATGGCTACACCTTC.

This clone was counted between two and nine times. The chain joins TRBV27 to TRBJ1-2, with TRBD1 identical over 9 bases. From germline, CDR1 is MNHEY and CDR2 SMNVEV (reference sequence). The CDR3 runs 15 residues. J lost 3 bases, V lost 6 bases, and 8 bases had no gene match. CDR3 coding DNA: TGTGCCAGCAGCCACCGGGGACAGGGAGACTATGGCTACACCTTC. This sequence encodes CASSHRGQGDYGYTF.

The chain is built from TRBV25-1 and TRBJ1-5; tentatively, D is TRBD1 (5 bases). The CDR3 has 15 amino acids. The germline CDR1 and CDR2 sequences are MGHDK and SYGVNS. The V end lost 4 bases, the J end lost 2 bases, and 12 bases lay between the germline ends. The CDR3 DNA sequence: TGTGCCAGCAGTGTCTCAGGGTCGGGCAATCAGCCCCAGCATTTT. Translation: CASSVSGSGNQPQHF.

This clone has just a few counts. The chain employs TRBV9 and TRBJ1-4, with D possibly matching TRBD1 (5 bases). V dropped 2 bases and J dropped 5 bases, with 10 bases sitting between them. The CDR3 consists of 14 residues. In germline, CDR1 is SGDLS, CDR2 YYNGEE. CDR3 nucleotides: TGTGCCAGCAGCGTGGGGGGGAGCAATGAAAAACTGTTTTTT. Amino acids: CASSVGGSNEKLFF. The complete variable domain, with remaining parts taken from reference TRBV9 and TRBJ1-4, reads DSGVTQTPKHLITATGQRVTLRCSPRSGDLSVYWYQQSLDQGLQFLIQYYNGEERAKGNILERFSAQQFPDLHSELNLSSLELGDSALYFCASSVGGSNEKLFFGSGTQLSVL.